This TCR beta chain stems from a study of blood T cell repertoires in COVID-19. Background on the study: The United States, Italy and Spain supplied acute and convalescent COVID-19 samples.

Original handling: Amplified reference gene primers provided the basis for estimating nucleated cell counts. Clones were read by immunoSEQ multiplex PCR, and TCRdb kept only the in-frame ones, dropping some. That table furnishes V, J and clone size, whereas the DNA furnished D and trimming. Of 350,000 to 450,000 clones in the sample, around nine tenths were seen once. CDR1 and CDR2 (germline): SGHAT, FQNNGV. There are 19 residues in the CDR3. Trimming took 1 base from V and 0 from J; bases not matched to a gene: 8. The V gene is TRBV11-2, the J gene TRBJ1-3; 11 bases are a match to TRBD1. The TCR was taken from a young woman who had been exposed to COVID-19. The sample comprised PBMCs or T cells enriched from blood (not recorded which). CDR3 sequence: CASSLGMDRGLFSGNTIYF. CDR3 sequence (DNA): TGTGCCAGCAGCTTAGGGATGGACAGGGGGCTATTCTCTGGAAACACCATATATTTT. The full variable domain, in which reference TRBV11-2 and TRBJ1-3 provide the parts outside the CDR3, is EAGVAQSPRYKIIEKRQSVAFWCNPISGHATLYWYQQILGQGPKLLIQFQNNGVVDDSQLPKDRFSAERLKGVDSTLKIQPAKLEDSAVYLCASSLGMDRGLFSGNTIYFGEGSWLTVV.